This is a list of T cell receptor beta chains from one sample in a study of PD-1 blockade in classical Hodgkin lymphoma. Some clones are missing from TCRdb's copy, which holds only in-frame ones; the method was immunoSEQ multiplex PCR. The table has about 150,000 clones, about 78% seen once. Sequences were derived from peripheral blood mononuclear cells (PBMCs), sampled before the second cycle of nivolumab. These receptors originate from a human donor with classical Hodgkin lymphoma. Both conserved end residues are trimmed from each CDR3. Each record gives: CDR3 protein, V gene, J gene, CDR3 length.

ASSLAPGVAYGYT	TRBV7-2	TRBJ1-2	13
ASSGGGAVNEQY	TRBV5-1	TRBJ2-7	12
ASSSTGVYGYT	TRBV6-5	TRBJ1-2	11
ACVWDRGSRLLNTEAF	TRBV30	TRBJ1-1	16
ASSYGKETQY	TRBV6-5	TRBJ2-5	10
ASSRQGIFDNEQF	TRBV7-9	TRBJ2-1	13
ASSLWGGSGDNEQY	TRBV7-2	TRBJ2-7	14
ASREMKNIQY	TRBV6-1	TRBJ2-4	10
ASSPFGGAYYEQY	TRBV7-2	TRBJ2-7	13
ASSLSGQDRTGELF	TRBV5-1	TRBJ2-2	14
ASSPGLAGGRETQY	TRBV11-3	TRBJ2-5	14
ATYRGGDTEAF	TRBV6-5	TRBJ1-1	11
ASSITSGNYNEQF	TRBV19	TRBJ2-1	13
ASSSLAVPPDTQY	TRBV19	TRBJ2-3	13
AISEFDSGANVLT	TRBV10-3	TRBJ2-6	13
AISRGYSNQPQH	TRBV6-1	TRBJ1-5	12
ASMTSGSPNEQF	TRBV6-6	TRBJ2-1	12
ASSTVYGYT	TRBV6-1	TRBJ1-2	9
ASSWTGTEYEQY	TRBV11-2	TRBJ2-7	12
SAAGRDGGNNEQF	TRBV29-1	TRBJ2-1	13
ATTLYRDDQPQH	TRBV19	TRBJ1-5	12
ASSGVGAANEKLF	TRBV19	TRBJ1-4	13